These 5 T cell receptor beta chains were all obtained from the same sample, sequenced in a study of T cells in localized non-small cell lung cancer. Profiling relied on immunoSEQ multiplex PCR, and the TCRdb table lists in-frame clones only, not all of them. The sample records 45,000 to 60,000 clones, roughly 89% being singletons. The sample consisted of peripheral blood, taken before any cancer treatment. The receptors were gathered from a woman between 35 and 75 years old with stage I lung adenocarcinoma.

This chain uses TRBV28 with TRBJ2-3, with 8 bases aligning to TRBD2. The CDR3 runs to 16 residues. Germline trimming cut 1 base from V and 2 bases from J; bases unmatched to any gene: 5. Germline CDR1 MDHEN, CDR2 SYDVKM. The CDR3 DNA follows: TGTGCCAGCAGTTTATTCGGGCGGGGGGACACAGATACGCAGTATTTT. Its translation is CASSLFGRGDTDTQYF.

The rearrangement links TRBV5-1 to TRBJ1-2, with 7 positions matching TRBD1. The CDR3 length is 13 residues. V gave up 3 bases and J gave up 7 bases; unmatched junction bases: 6. Germline V gene lookup returns CDR1 SGHRS and CDR2 YFSETQ. CDR3 residues: CASSSTGAGGYTF. Written as DNA, the CDR3 is TGCGCCAGCAGCTCAACAGGGGCGGGTGGCTACACCTTC.

The chain is built from TRBV21-1 and TRBJ1-6; TRBD1 reflects the table's D call only, with no check against the DNA. TRBV21-1 is designated a pseudogene. The CDR3 is 16 residues long. The CDR3 sequence is CASSRRTGWHNSPLHF. The CDR3 nucleotides read TGTGCCAGCAGCAGACGGACAGGGTGGCATAATTCACCCCTCCACTTT.

The chain has TRBV2 and TRBJ2-7; the D gene could be TRBD1 or TRBD2 (5 bases each). The V and J ends lost 6 bases and 6 bases respectively, with 15 bases between them. The germline V gene encodes CDR1 SNHLY and CDR2 FYNNEI. The CDR3 sequence is 13 residues long. CDR3 loop: CASRRDASGEQYF. CDR3 DNA: TGTGCCAGCAGGAGGGACGCCTCCGGCGAGCAGTACTTC.

The chain carries TRBV5-1 and TRBJ2-5; D unresolved. Looked up from germline, CDR1 is SGHRS and CDR2 is YFSETQ. V was trimmed by 0 bases and J by 2 bases, leaving 11 bases between them. CDR3 length: 15 residues. The CDR3 DNA is TGCGCCAGCAGCTTGGAGGGTACGAGTCAAGAGACCCAGTACTTC. Its translation is CASSLEGTSQETQYF.